These 23 T cell receptor beta chains were all obtained from the same sample, sequenced in a study of T-cell memory formation after mild COVID-19. One entry per CDR3 protein results from TCRdb running MiXCR on the 5' RACE reads. This sample has fewer than 650,000 distinct CDR3 sequences; 20% to 25% occur once, and the top ten carry approximately 8%. The sequencing sample was made of PBMCs or a T cell subset sorted from them (not recorded which). The receptors stem from an adult woman who had mild COVID-19 (a few samples of this study predate the infection). Cell type and time point are not known.

This clonotype was observed a few times. V gene TRBV14 combines with J gene TRBJ1-2, with 7 bases matching TRBD1. Germline CDR1 SGHDN, CDR2 FVKESK. Trimming removed 7 bases from V and 0 bases from J; junction bases left unmatched: 5. The CDR3 is 14 amino acids. This CDR3 is CASTPTGSNYGYTF. CDR3 bases: TGTGCCAGCACGCCGACAGGGTCTAACTATGGCTACACCTTC.

This clonotype was recorded many times. The rearrangement links TRBV5-1 to TRBJ1-1; a possible D gene is TRBD1 (5 bases). Trimming pared 5 bases from V and 3 bases from J, leaving 14 bases between. The CDR3 spans 14 residues. CDR1 is SGHRS and CDR2 is YFSETQ in the germline V gene. Written as DNA, the CDR3 is TGCGCCAGCAGGTTAGGGAGGGGAGACACTGAAGCTTTCTTT. Residues: CASRLGRGDTEAFF.

J is TRBJ2-7 and V is TRBV7-9; 7 bases map to TRBD1. This CDR3 contains 13 residues. J gave up 4 bases and V 5 bases, and 5 bases lay outside the gene matches. The germline V gene has CDR1 SEHNR and CDR2 FQNEAQ (reference sequence). The CDR3 DNA follows: TGTGCCAGCAGCGATAAGGGGGCATACGAGCAGTACTTC. It encodes CASSDKGAYEQYF. Looking up the rest from reference TRBV7-9 and TRBJ2-7 gives the full variable domain: DTGVSQNPRHKITKRGQNVTFRCDPISEHNRLYWYRQTLGQGPEFLTYFQNEAQLEKSRLLSDRFSAERPKGSFSTLEIQRTEQGDSAMYLCASSDKGAYEQYFGPGTRLTVT.

This clonotype has more than one count but fewer than ten. This chain joins TRBV9 and TRBJ1-4; D gene uncertain. CDR3 size: 15 residues. Germline values: CDR1 SGDLS, CDR2 YYNGEE. Trimming took 0 bases from V and 7 from J, leaving 13 bases between them. This chain's CDR3 is CASSVDKGGGEKLFF. Here the CDR3 DNA reads TGTGCCAGCAGCGTAGATAAGGGCGGAGGTGAAAAACTGTTTTTT.

The chain carries TRBV7-6 and TRBJ2-3; TRBD1 or TRBD2 may be the D gene (5 bases each). CDR3 length: 16 amino acids. V was cut by 5 bases and J by 0 bases, with 15 bases left in between. The germline V gene has CDR1 SGHVS and CDR2 FNYEAQ. The CDR3 DNA reads as TGTGCCAGCAGCCGTTCTTTGGGGGACAGCACAGATACGCAGTATTTT. This codes for CASSRSLGDSTDTQYF. Supplemented by reference TRBV7-6 and TRBJ2-3, the full variable domain reads GAGVSQSPRYKVTKRGQDVALRCDPISGHVSLYWYRQALGQGPEFLTYFNYEAQQDKSGLPNDRFSAERPEGSISTLTIQRTEQRDSAMYRCASSRSLGDSTDTQYFGPGTRLTVL.

The sample holds a few counts of this clonotype. The gene calls are TRBV5-1 and TRBJ2-7; TRBD2 aligns across 10 bases. This CDR3 is built from 16 residues. Per germline, CDR1 SGHRS and CDR2 YFSETQ. V gave up 4 bases and J gave up 7 bases; unmatched junction bases: 14. The CDR3 is CASSLIAGGPQREQYF. Here the CDR3 DNA reads TGCGCCAGCAGCCTTATAGCGGGGGGCCCTCAGAGGGAGCAGTACTTC.

This clonotype has just a few counts. This sequence joins TRBV12-3 or TRBV12-4 and TRBJ1-5; no clear D. V was shortened by 3 bases and J by 5 bases, with 8 bases between the two germline ends. This CDR3 spans 13 amino acids. The DNA of the CDR3 is TGTGCCAGCAGTTTCATTGACGATCAGCCCCAGCATTTT. Translation: CASSFIDDQPQHF.

Only a few counts were recorded for this clonotype. V is TRBV29-1 and J is TRBJ1-1; D call uncertain. V was pared by 5 bases and J by 0 bases, with 7 bases between. There are 12 residues in the CDR3. Germline CDR1 reads SQVTM; CDR2 reads ANQGSEA. CDR3 nucleotide sequence: TGCAGCGTTACCCCTATGAACACTGAAGCTTTCTTT. Amino acid sequence: CSVTPMNTEAFF.

This clonotype was detected a few times. The rearrangement joins TRBV7-2 to TRBJ1-1; D might be TRBD1 (6 bases). This CDR3 comprises 13 residues. Germline lookup yields CDR1 SGHTA and CDR2 FQGNSA. The germline V and J ends were trimmed by 6 bases and 7 bases, with 15 bases remaining between them. The CDR3 sequence is CASSLLRTDEAFF. For the CDR3, the DNA is TGTGCCAGCAGTCTACTCAGGACAGATGAAGCTTTCTTT.

This clonotype turned up a few times. The chain couples TRBV9 to TRBJ2-1; D perhaps matches TRBD2 (6 bases). CDR3 size: 14 residues. Deletions cut 1 base from V and 6 bases from J, with 11 bases between. Germline CDR1 and CDR2: SGDLS and YYNGEE. Here the CDR3 DNA reads TGTGCCAGCAGCGTACGGGAGAGAGGCAATGAGCAGTTCTTC. It translates to CASSVRERGNEQFF.

The chain uses TRBV5-5 and TRBJ1-5; D is perhaps TRBD1 (5 bases). Trimming shortened V by 4 bases and J by 0 bases, and 11 bases separated the two germline ends. Germline V gene lookup returns CDR1 SGHKS and CDR2 YYEKEE (reference sequence). CDR3 length: 15 amino acids. This CDR3 is CASSIDRDSNQPQHF. DNA for the CDR3: TGTGCCAGCAGCATCGACAGAGATAGCAATCAGCCCCAGCATTTT.

This clonotype was detected a few times. V and J are TRBV29-1 and TRBJ2-3, with a tentative D call TRBD1 (6 bases). Germline CDR1 is SQVTM and CDR2 is ANQGSEA. CDR3 length: 14 amino acids. Trimming left V 1 base short and J 1 base short, with 9 bases between. The CDR3 DNA follows: TGCAGCGTTGAAGGGGGGCTTGGCACAGATACGCAGTATTTT. Protein: CSVEGGLGTDTQYF.

The rearrangement joins TRBV3-1 to TRBJ2-1, with TRBD2 matching 9 bases. V was clipped by 5 bases and J by 4 bases; unmatched bases: 3. The length of the CDR3 is 14 residues. The V gene's germline CDR1 is LGHDT and CDR2 YNNKEL (reference sequence). The chain's CDR3 is CASSTTSGYNEQFF. The CDR3 nucleotides are TGTGCCAGCAGCACGACTAGCGGATACAATGAGCAGTTCTTC.

There are a few counts of this clonotype. The chain links TRBV12-3 or TRBV12-4 to TRBJ1-2; D may be TRBD1 (5 bases). The CDR3 has 14 amino acids. Between the trimmed V and J ends, which lost 4 bases and 1 base, there was a span of 10 bases. The CDR3 coding sequence is TGTGCCAGCAGTTCCCAGGGCCTTAACTATGGCTACACCTTC. It yields the protein CASSSQGLNYGYTF.

This clonotype was seen a few times. The CDR3 DNA reads as TGTGCCAGCAGCGTTAGCGGGAGCAGCGACGAGCAGTACTTC. It is translated as CASSVSGSSDEQYF. J is TRBJ2-7 and V is TRBV9; 9 bases fit TRBD2. The CDR3 is 14 residues long. The germline V gene has CDR1 SGDLS and CDR2 YYNGEE. The V and J ends lost 2 bases and 5 bases, in that order; junction bases with no gene match: 5.

This clonotype showed up just a few times. This chain links TRBV6-6 with TRBJ2-7; D is perhaps TRBD2 (5 bases). V lost 6 bases to trimming and J lost 1 base, with 10 bases between them. The CDR3 totals 13 residues. The germline CDR1 and CDR2 sequences are MNHNY and SVGAGI (reference sequence). DNA of the CDR3: TGTGCCAGCAGGGACTCGAAATCCTACGAGCAGTACTTC. This translates into CASRDSKSYEQYF.

V and J are TRBV6-5 and TRBJ1-2; weak D call: TRBD1 (6 bases). V was trimmed by 5 bases and J by 4 bases, leaving 17 bases between them. From germline, CDR1 is MNHEY and CDR2 SVGAGI. The CDR3 has 15 amino acids. The chain's CDR3 is CASSPIRGQGYGYTF. The CDR3 region has the DNA TGTGCCAGCAGTCCTATCAGGGGACAAGGCTATGGCTACACCTTC.

This clonotype was counted between two and nine times. The chain combines TRBV5-4 with TRBJ2-5; TRBD2 might be the D (7 bases). The CDR3 has 14 residues. V was pared by 0 bases and J by 6 bases, with 12 bases between. Germline V gene sequence: CDR1 SGHNT, CDR2 YYREEE (reference sequence). The CDR3 loop reads CASSLGGGLQTQYF. For the CDR3, the DNA is TGTGCCAGCAGCTTGGGGGGGGGCCTGCAGACCCAGTACTTC.

V is TRBV5-1 and J is TRBJ2-7; 12 positions match TRBD1. Germline CDR1 and CDR2: SGHRS and YFSETQ. This CDR3 is 16 amino acids long. V gave up 0 bases and J gave up 3 bases; unmatched junction bases: 4. The CDR3 is CASSLVGQGAHYEQYF. CDR3 coding DNA: TGCGCCAGCAGCTTGGTGGGACAGGGGGCGCACTACGAGCAGTACTTC.

The chain employs TRBV27 and TRBJ2-6; 7 bases fit TRBD1. The germline CDR1 and CDR2 sequences are MNHEY and SMNVEV (reference sequence). The CDR3 is made up of 16 amino acids. V lost 8 bases, J lost 2 bases, and 9 bases stayed unmatched. The CDR3 coding sequence is TGTGCCAGCCATAGAACAGGGGACCCTGGGGCCAACGTCCTGACTTTC. It is translated as CASHRTGDPGANVLTF.

CDR3 amino acids: CASSYDDRRTAFF. The CDR3, as DNA: TGTGCCAGCAGTTACGATGACAGGCGTACGGCTTTCTTT. The chain uses TRBV6-5 and TRBJ1-1; a possible D gene is TRBD1 (6 bases). Germline CDR1 is MNHEY and CDR2 is SVGAGI. The CDR3 covers 13 residues. Trimming pared 2 bases from V and 11 bases from J, leaving 15 bases between.

V usage is TRBV27 and J usage is TRBJ2-2; D gene unclear. Germline assignment: CDR1 MNHEY and CDR2 SMNVEV (reference sequence). V gave up 1 base and J gave up 5 bases, with 11 bases separating them. This CDR3 is 15 amino acids long. CDR3 DNA: TGTGCCAGCAGTTTATTTGAACAGCCTACCGGGGAGCTGTTTTTT. This codes for CASSLFEQPTGELFF.

V is TRBV21-1 and J is TRBJ2-2; TRBD1, the D gene given by the table, was not confirmed from the DNA. TRBV21-1 is noted as a pseudogene. The CDR3 runs to 16 residues. CDR3 coding DNA: TGTGCCAGCAGCAATGACAGGGTAAAGGACACCGGGGAGCTGTTTTTT. Translating gives CASSNDRVKDTGELFF.